This passage covers 10 T cell receptor beta chains from one sample sequenced in a study of blood T cell repertoires in COVID-19. Method: immunoSEQ multiplex PCR; TCRdb's copy keeps in-frame clones and lacks some. The table has around 370,000 clones, about nine tenths seen once. Material for sequencing was peripheral blood. The source is an older woman with COVID-19, enrolled during active disease.

V gene TRBV24-1 combines with J gene TRBJ2-2; possible D gene TRBD1, 5 bases. CDR1 KGHDR and CDR2 SFDVKD come from the germline V gene. The V end lost 0 bases, the J end lost 1 base, and 11 bases lay between the germline ends. This CDR3 is 17 amino acids long. The CDR3 sequence is CATSDLEGDRNTGELFF. CDR3 in DNA: TGTGCCACCAGTGATTTGGAAGGGGATCGGAACACCGGGGAGCTGTTTTTT.

The genes are TRBV28 and TRBJ2-1, with a weak D call TRBD1 (6 bases). V lost 2 bases, J lost 5 bases, and 10 bases lay in between. From germline, CDR1 is MDHEN and CDR2 SYDVKM. The CDR3 extends over 14 amino acids. Written as DNA, the CDR3 is TGTGCCAGCAGTTTAACCGGGACAAACAATGAGCAGTTCTTC. Its translation is CASSLTGTNNEQFF.

The V and J genes are TRBV2 and TRBJ1-6, with 9 bases that match TRBD1. Germline CDR1 SNHLY, CDR2 FYNNEI. The length of the CDR3 is 14 residues. The junction had 8 bases not matched to a gene; V was cut back by 7 bases and J by 10 bases. CDR3 protein: CASTEGDRVSPLHF. The CDR3 bases are TGTGCCAGCACCGAAGGGGACAGGGTCTCACCCCTCCACTTT.

The chain links TRBV5-1 to TRBJ2-5; 8 bases fit TRBD1. The V and J ends lost 0 bases and 4 bases, in that order; junction bases with no gene match: 5. This CDR3 region has 15 residues. Looked up from germline, CDR1 is SGHRS and CDR2 is YFSETQ. The DNA for the CDR3 is TGCGCCAGCAGCTTGGGACAGGGGAGAGGAGAGACCCAGTACTTC. Protein product: CASSLGQGRGETQYF.

The chain recombines TRBV7-2 with TRBJ2-1; 12 bases line up with TRBD2. J gave up 9 bases and V 7 bases, and 7 bases lay outside the gene matches. CDR3 length: 14 residues. Germline CDR1 SGHTA, CDR2 FQGNSA. The CDR3 region is CASNLAGGPVEQFF. The CDR3 DNA reads TGTGCCAGCAACCTAGCGGGGGGGCCGGTTGAGCAGTTCTTC.

V is TRBV5-1 and J is TRBJ1-1; a weak D match, TRBD1 (5 bases). CDR3 size: 14 residues. Trimming removed 4 bases from V and 4 bases from J, with 14 bases in between. Germline V gives CDR1 SGHRS, CDR2 YFSETQ. The chain's CDR3 is CASSTGTGGTEAFF. In nucleotides, the CDR3 is TGCGCCAGCAGCACCGGGACGGGGGGCACTGAAGCTTTCTTT.

The genes are TRBV7-2 and TRBJ1-6; weak D call: TRBD1 (5 bases). CDR3 size: 14 residues. Trimming pared 5 bases from V and 6 bases from J, leaving 11 bases between. Germline V gives CDR1 SGHTA, CDR2 FQGNSA. CDR3 protein: CASSRVGGNSPLHF. The DNA of the CDR3 is TGTGCCAGCAGCCGCGTGGGGGGTAATTCACCCCTCCACTTT.

As for this clone: The same CDR3 can be traced to other DNA sequences in this sample. The chain combines TRBV10-3 with TRBJ1-4; a weak D match, TRBD1 (5 bases). The CDR3 has 12 amino acids. Germline V CDR1 and CDR2: ENHRY, SYGVKD. Trimming left V 2 bases short and J 8 bases short, with 6 bases between. The CDR3 region has the DNA TGTGCCATCAGTGAGGGGGCCGAAAAACTGTTTTTT. It encodes CAISEGAEKLFF.

The chain carries TRBV2 and TRBJ1-2; D may be TRBD1 (5 bases). The CDR3 length is 12 residues. V dropped 6 bases and J dropped 8 bases, with 13 bases sitting between them. CDR1 and CDR2 from the germline V gene are SNHLY and FYNNEI. As DNA, the CDR3 is TGTGCCAGCAGGACCAGGGCGGGAGGCTACACCTTC. The encoded protein is CASRTRAGGYTF. Full variable domain (remainder filled in from reference TRBV2 and TRBJ1-2): EPEVTQTPSHQVTQMGQEVILRCVPISNHLYFYWYRQILGQKVEFLVSFYNNEISEKSEIFDDQFSVERPDGSNFTLKIRSTKLEDSAMYFCASRTRAGGYTFGSGTRLTVV.

The J gene is TRBJ1-2, the V gene TRBV5-8; no reliable D call. This CDR3 is 15 amino acids long. V lost 0 bases and J 0 bases, leaving 9 bases between the germline ends. Germline V gives CDR1 SGHTS, CDR2 YDEGEE. The CDR3 nucleotides read TGTGCCAGCAGCTTGGTTGGCCAAGCTAACTATGGCTACACCTTC. This gives the protein CASSLVGQANYGYTF.